This T cell receptor (beta chain) derives from a study of T cell changes during pregnancy in multiple sclerosis. The CDR3 has 16 residues. The V gene's germline CDR1 is SGHRS and CDR2 YFSETQ. V gave up 4 bases and J gave up 6 bases, with 19 bases separating them. Sequenced by immunoSEQ multiplex PCR; TCRdb stores in-frame clones only, minus some. Of roughly 69,000 clones in the sample, roughly 90% were seen once. The specimen comprised CD4+ T cells from peripheral blood mononuclear cells, sampled in the third trimester of pregnancy. V is TRBV5-1 and J is TRBJ2-2; D might be TRBD2 (5 bases). The receptor was isolated from a female donor in good health, enrolled as a control in a pregnancy study. The CDR3 here is CASSREGVIFSGELFF. CDR3 coding DNA: TGCGCCAGCAGCCGAGAGGGTGTCATTTTCTCCGGGGAGCTGTTTTTT.